These 20 T cell receptor beta chains originate from one sample sequenced in a study of T cell responses to AZD1222 COVID-19 vaccine. Produced via immunoSEQ multiplex PCR; TCRdb's table is partial and in-frame only. The sample shows about 99,000 clones, more than 75% of them seen only once. This material consisted of peripheral blood, taken on day 0 of AZD1222 vaccination. Receptor source: an adult in good health.

The V gene is TRBV9, the J gene TRBJ2-1; 14 bases align to TRBD2. There are 17 residues in the CDR3. Germline V CDR1 and CDR2: SGDLS, YYNGEE. Trimming at V came to 0 bases and at J to 4 bases, leaving 3 bases not matched to a gene. The CDR3 region is CASSVEGTSGGYNEQFF. The CDR3, as DNA: TGTGCCAGCAGCGTAGAGGGGACTAGCGGGGGATACAATGAGCAGTTCTTC. The full variable domain, its missing parts supplied by reference TRBV9 and TRBJ2-1, is DSGVTQTPKHLITATGQRVTLRCSPRSGDLSVYWYQQSLDQGLQFLIQYYNGEERAKGNILERFSAQQFPDLHSELNLSSLELGDSALYFCASSVEGTSGGYNEQFFGPGTRLTVL.

The rearrangement joins TRBV11-2 to TRBJ1-1; 10 bases match TRBD1. From germline, CDR1 is SGHAT and CDR2 FQNNGV. The CDR3 covers 15 residues. V gave up 3 bases and J gave up 7 bases; unmatched junction bases: 8. The CDR3 here is CASSLGSGQGIEAFF. The CDR3 coding sequence is TGTGCCAGCAGCTTGGGATCGGGACAGGGGATTGAAGCTTTCTTT. Filled out from reference TRBV11-2 and TRBJ1-1, the complete variable domain reads EAGVAQSPRYKIIEKRQSVAFWCNPISGHATLYWYQQILGQGPKLLIQFQNNGVVDDSQLPKDRFSAERLKGVDSTLKIQPAKLEDSAVYLCASSLGSGQGIEAFFGQGTRLTVV.

The J gene is TRBJ1-1, the V gene TRBV7-9; D is unresolved. Trimming removed 1 base from V and 1 base from J, with 4 bases in between. This CDR3 comprises 13 residues. Germline CDR1 and CDR2: SEHNR and FQNEAQ (reference sequence). CDR3 protein: CASSLGRNTEAFF. The CDR3 DNA reads TGTGCCAGCAGCTTAGGCAGGAACACTGAAGCTTTCTTT.

The chain is built from TRBV28 and TRBJ1-2; D perhaps matches TRBD1 (5 bases). Germline V gives CDR1 MDHEN, CDR2 SYDVKM. Trimming left V 8 bases short and J 4 bases short, with 14 bases between. This CDR3 region has 13 residues. The CDR3 nucleotides read TGTGCCAGCCATTCCGCAGGGCGCTATGGCTACACCTTC. Amino acids: CASHSAGRYGYTF.

The DNA for the CDR3 is TGTGCCAGCAGCAGGACAGGGTTCGACCAGCCCCAGCATTTT. This gives the protein CASSRTGFDQPQHF. This sequence joins TRBV28 and TRBJ1-5; the match to TRBD1 covers 8 bases. CDR1 and CDR2 (germline): MDHEN, SYDVKM. The trim removed 6 bases at V and 7 bases at J, leaving 8 bases unmatched. This CDR3 has 14 residues.

V gene TRBV27 combines with J gene TRBJ1-3; D unresolved. Looked up from germline, CDR1 is MNHEY and CDR2 is SMNVEV (reference sequence). V shed 6 bases and J shed 1 base, with 10 bases lying between them. This CDR3 has 14 residues. The DNA for the CDR3 is TGTGCCAGCAGAGGATCTCTTTCTGGAAACACCATATATTTT. Translated: CASRGSLSGNTIYF.

V is TRBV2 and J is TRBJ2-7, with 12 nucleotides matching TRBD2. The J segment lost 3 bases and the V segment lost 7 bases, leaving 4 bases of the junction unmatched. CDR3 length equals 14 residues. Germline CDR1 reads SNHLY; CDR2 reads FYNNEI. As DNA, the CDR3 is TGTGCCAGCACCAGGACTAGCGGGAACTACGAGCAGTACTTC. This sequence encodes CASTRTSGNYEQYF. Full variable domain (missing parts from reference TRBV2 and TRBJ2-7): EPEVTQTPSHQVTQMGQEVILRCVPISNHLYFYWYRQILGQKVEFLVSFYNNEISEKSEIFDDQFSVERPDGSNFTLKIRSTKLEDSAMYFCASTRTSGNYEQYFGPGTRLTVT.

The rearrangement joins TRBV18 to TRBJ1-2, with TRBD1 as a possible D gene (5 bases). The CDR3 is made up of 12 amino acids. V was pared by 4 bases and J by 4 bases, with 7 bases between. CDR1 and CDR2 from the germline V gene are KGHSH and LQKENI. DNA for the CDR3: TGTGCCAGCTCACTACAGGTCTATGGCTACACCTTC. Translated: CASSLQVYGYTF.

This chain links TRBV2 with TRBJ2-5, with a possible D match to TRBD2 (5 bases). The germline gives CDR1 SNHLY, CDR2 FYNNEI. V lost 7 bases and J lost 1, with 13 bases in between. The CDR3 spans 14 residues. CDR3: CASMIRLSQETQYF. The DNA for the CDR3 is TGTGCCAGCATGATTAGACTATCCCAAGAGACCCAGTACTTC.

This chain connects TRBV7-8 to TRBJ1-4; D gene unclear. There are 16 residues in the CDR3. Germline CDR1 and CDR2: SGHVS and FQNEAQ. Trimming pared 5 bases from V and 7 bases from J, leaving 20 bases between. The CDR3 region is CASSPEGLGLSEKLFF. The CDR3 region has the DNA TGTGCCAGCAGCCCCGAGGGCCTCGGGCTAAGTGAAAAACTGTTTTTT.

V gene TRBV4-1 combines with J gene TRBJ2-7; 8 nucleotides line up with TRBD2. V gave up 0 bases and J gave up 0 bases; unmatched junction bases: 4. From germline, CDR1 is MGHRA and CDR2 YSYEKL. This CDR3 region has 16 residues. The CDR3 is CASSQDLAGGSYEQYF. In nucleotides, the CDR3 is TGCGCCAGCAGCCAAGACTTGGCGGGGGGCTCCTACGAGCAGTACTTC.

The chain recombines TRBV4-1 with TRBJ1-2; TRBD1 is a possible D gene (5 bases). CDR1 is MGHRA and CDR2 is YSYEKL in the germline V gene. The CDR3 sequence is 13 residues long. Trimming stripped 4 bases from V and 4 bases from J, with 10 bases between. The CDR3 loop reads CASSLTGVYGYTF. Written as DNA, the CDR3 is TGCGCCAGCAGCCTGACGGGGGTCTATGGCTACACCTTC.

V usage is TRBV27 and J usage is TRBJ2-1; D is possibly TRBD1 (5 bases). Between the trimmed V and J ends, which lost 4 bases and 4 bases, there was a span of 14 bases. Germline V CDR1 and CDR2: MNHEY, SMNVEV (reference sequence). The CDR3 is 15 amino acids. CDR3 region: CASSSQGTLYNEQFF. The CDR3 DNA is TGTGCCAGCAGTTCTCAGGGCACCCTATACAATGAGCAGTTCTTC.

This chain connects TRBV19 to TRBJ1-5, with 8 bases that match TRBD1. V shed 5 bases, J shed 6 bases, and the junction held 3 bases outside the gene matches. Germline assignment: CDR1 LNHDA and CDR2 SQIVND (reference sequence). This CDR3 is 13 amino acids long. The CDR3 sequence: CASSPQGAQPQHF. The CDR3 DNA follows: TGTGCCAGTAGTCCCCAGGGGGCTCAGCCCCAGCATTTT.

The chain combines TRBV19 with TRBJ2-3, with TRBD2 matching 7 bases. V trimming: 1 base; J trimming: 4 bases; junction bases outside the gene matches: 11. CDR3 size: 17 residues. Germline-derived CDR1 and CDR2 are LNHDA and SQIVND (reference sequence). The CDR3 here is CASSIGFVAGVADTQYF. The CDR3 DNA follows: TGTGCCAGTAGTATAGGGTTCGTGGCGGGAGTTGCAGATACGCAGTATTTT.

J is TRBJ1-6 and V is TRBV2, with TRBD1 as a possible D gene (5 bases). V was clipped by 1 base and J by 2 bases, with 9 bases between them. There are 16 residues in the CDR3. The V gene's germline CDR1 is SNHLY and CDR2 FYNNEI. The CDR3 reads CASSEGQGTYNSPLHF. DNA for the CDR3: TGTGCCAGCAGTGAAGGGCAGGGCACCTATAATTCACCCCTCCACTTT.

The chain employs TRBV5-1 and TRBJ2-1, with D possibly being TRBD1 or TRBD2 (5 bases each). Looked up from germline, CDR1 is SGHRS and CDR2 is YFSETQ. This CDR3 has 11 residues. The germline V and J ends were trimmed by 10 bases and 15 bases, with 20 bases remaining between them. The DNA of the CDR3 is TGCGCCTCACGGGGACCCCGGGGTATGTTCTTC. Residues: CASRGPRGMFF.

The genes are TRBV3-1 (or the pseudogene TRBV3-2) and TRBJ2-7; 11 bases are shared with TRBD2. V gave up 0 bases and J gave up 0 bases; unmatched junction bases: 7. CDR3 size: 18 residues. Germline loops: CDR1 LGHDT, CDR2 YNNKEL (reference sequence). CDR3 in amino acids: CASSQERLGLAVSYEQYF. The CDR3 DNA reads TGTGCCAGCAGCCAAGAGAGGCTGGGACTAGCGGTCTCCTACGAGCAGTACTTC.

There are a few counts of this clone. This chain joins TRBV4-1 and TRBJ1-5; D is unclear. The CDR3 has 13 amino acids. Germline CDR1 reads MGHRA; CDR2 reads YSYEKL. Trimming pared 4 bases from V and 7 bases from J, leaving 11 bases between. Written as DNA, the CDR3 is TGCGCCAGCAGCCTAGGACGGGGACAGCCCCAGCATTTT. Protein sequence: CASSLGRGQPQHF.

This clone showed up just a few times. The chain carries TRBV28 and TRBJ2-7; 12 positions agree with TRBD2. Trimming at V came to 8 bases and at J to 5 bases, leaving 10 bases not matched to a gene. Germline V gene data show CDR1 as MDHEN and CDR2 as SYDVKM. The CDR3 runs to 15 residues. Written as DNA, the CDR3 is TGTGCCAGCGACCGTCTAGCGGGAGGGACCAACGAGCAGTACTTC. The encoded protein is CASDRLAGGTNEQYF.